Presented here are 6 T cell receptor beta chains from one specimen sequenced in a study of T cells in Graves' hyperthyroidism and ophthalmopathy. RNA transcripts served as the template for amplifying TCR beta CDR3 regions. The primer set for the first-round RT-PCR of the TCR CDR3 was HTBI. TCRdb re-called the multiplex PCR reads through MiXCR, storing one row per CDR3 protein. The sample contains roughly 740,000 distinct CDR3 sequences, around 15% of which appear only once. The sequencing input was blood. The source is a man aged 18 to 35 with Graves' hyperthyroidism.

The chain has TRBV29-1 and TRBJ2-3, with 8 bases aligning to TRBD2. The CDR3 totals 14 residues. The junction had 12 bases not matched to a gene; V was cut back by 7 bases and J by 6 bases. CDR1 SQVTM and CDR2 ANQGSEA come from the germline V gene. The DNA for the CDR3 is TGCAGCGCCCGGGGGGAGCGGGAGCCGGATACGCAGTATTTT. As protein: CSARGEREPDTQYF.

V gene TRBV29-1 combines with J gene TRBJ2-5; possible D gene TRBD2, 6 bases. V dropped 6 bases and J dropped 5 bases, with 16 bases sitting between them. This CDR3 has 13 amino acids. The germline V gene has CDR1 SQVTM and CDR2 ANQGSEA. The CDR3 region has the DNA TGCAGCGTCGAATCGGCGGGGTTGGAGACCCAGTACTTC. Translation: CSVESAGLETQYF.

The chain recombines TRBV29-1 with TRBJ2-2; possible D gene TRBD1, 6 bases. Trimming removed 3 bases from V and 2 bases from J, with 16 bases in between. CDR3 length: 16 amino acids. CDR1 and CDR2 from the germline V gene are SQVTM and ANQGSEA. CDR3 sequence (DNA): TGCAGCGTTGAGGGTAGGGGGACCTCAAACACCGGGGAGCTGTTTTTT. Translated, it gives CSVEGRGTSNTGELFF.

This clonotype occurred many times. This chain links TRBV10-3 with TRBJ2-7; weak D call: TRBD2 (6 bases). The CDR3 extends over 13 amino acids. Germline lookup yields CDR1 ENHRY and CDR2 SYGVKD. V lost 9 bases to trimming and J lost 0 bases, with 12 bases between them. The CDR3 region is CAMAVGGSYEQYF. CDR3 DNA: TGTGCCATGGCAGTCGGGGGCTCCTACGAGCAGTACTTC.

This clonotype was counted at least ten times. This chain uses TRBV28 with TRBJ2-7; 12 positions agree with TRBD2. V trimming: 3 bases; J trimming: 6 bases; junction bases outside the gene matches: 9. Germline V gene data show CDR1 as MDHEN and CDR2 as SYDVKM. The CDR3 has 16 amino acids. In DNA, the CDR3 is TGTGCCAGCAGTTTCATCCTAGCGGGAGGGACGGCCGAGCAGTACTTC. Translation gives CASSFILAGGTAEQYF. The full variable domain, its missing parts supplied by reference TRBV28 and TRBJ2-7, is DVKVTQSSRYLVKRTGEKVFLECVQDMDHENMFWYRQDPGLGLRLIYFSYDVKMKEKGDIPEGYSVSREKKERFSLILESASTNQTSMYLCASSFILAGGTAEQYFGPGTRLTVT.

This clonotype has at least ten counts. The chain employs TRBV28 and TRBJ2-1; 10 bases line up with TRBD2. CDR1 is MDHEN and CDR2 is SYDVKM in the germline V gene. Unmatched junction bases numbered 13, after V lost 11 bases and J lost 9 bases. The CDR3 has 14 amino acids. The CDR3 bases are TGTGCCGCTCAGAGCGGGGGGGGAATCGTTGAGCAGTTCTTC. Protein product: CAAQSGGGIVEQFF.